This TCR beta chain comes out of a study of T cells in Graves' hyperthyroidism and ophthalmopathy. Study background: Peripheral blood was obtained at initial diagnosis, preceding any treatment. Study-wide results and caveats: Most thyroid-expanded clonotypes above 0.001 were also found in blood.

Based on clinical symptoms, serum thyroxine and TRAb, thyroid ultrasound and orbital computed tomography, diagnoses were reached. Cells are PBMCs isolated from roughly 9.2 ml of fresh blood. With respect to this clonotype: Its antigen is not known.

CDR1 is LNHDA, CDR2 SQIVND, per germline (reference sequence). Trimming removed 7 bases at V and 2 bases at J, with 15 bases between. The CDR3 consists of 16 residues. RNA transcripts yielded amplified TCR beta CDR3 regions. In the first-round RT-PCR of the TCR CDR3, the HTBI primer set was used. TCRdb independently ran MiXCR on the multiplex PCR reads; one entry per CDR3 protein. Of roughly 250,000 distinct CDR3 sequences listed, 22% are singletons. Specimen: blood. J is TRBJ2-6 and V is TRBV19; a possible D gene is TRBD2 (5 bases). The clonotype comes from a man aged 25-40 years with Graves' ophthalmopathy. The CDR3 reads CASTIGPGAGANVLTF. In DNA, the CDR3 is TGTGCCAGTACCATAGGTCCCGGGGCTGGGGCCAACGTCCTGACTTTC. The whole variable domain, remainder taken from reference TRBV19 and TRBJ2-6, is DGGITQSPKYLFRKEGQNVTLSCEQNLNHDAMYWYRQDPGQGLRLIYYSQIVNDFQKGDIAEGYSVSREKKESFPLTVTSAQKNPTAFYLCASTIGPGAGANVLTFGAGSRLTVL.